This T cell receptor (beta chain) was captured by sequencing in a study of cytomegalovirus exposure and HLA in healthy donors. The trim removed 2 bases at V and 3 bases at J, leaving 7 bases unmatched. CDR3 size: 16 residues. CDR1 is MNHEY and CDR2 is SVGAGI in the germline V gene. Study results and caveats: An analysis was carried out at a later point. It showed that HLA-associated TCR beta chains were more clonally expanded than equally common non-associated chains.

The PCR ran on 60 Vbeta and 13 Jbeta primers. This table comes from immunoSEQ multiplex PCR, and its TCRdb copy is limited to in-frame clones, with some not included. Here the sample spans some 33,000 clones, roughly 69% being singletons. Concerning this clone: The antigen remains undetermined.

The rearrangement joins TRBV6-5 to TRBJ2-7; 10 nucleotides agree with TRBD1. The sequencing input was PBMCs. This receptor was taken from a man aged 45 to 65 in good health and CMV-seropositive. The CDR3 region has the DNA TGTGCCAGCAGTTACCGCCACCGGGACAGGGGCTACGAGCAGTACTTC. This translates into CASSYRHRDRGYEQYF.